These 32 T cell receptor beta chains share one sample of origin, sequenced in a study of T cells in women clearing cervical HPV infection. Generated by immunoSEQ multiplex PCR, the TCRdb table keeps only in-frame clones and is missing some. The table for this sample gives around 39,000 clones. Material for sequencing was blood buffy coat. These receptors all stem from a woman between 18 and 70 years old with a cervical HPV16 infection that either progressed to CIN3+ or cleared (not recorded which).

Note on this clone: The read halts 3 residues ahead of the CDR3 end, with the missing end drawn from the germline J gene. This sequence joins TRBV19 and TRBJ2-2; TRBD2 matches 10 bases. Germline V gene data show CDR1 as LNHDA and CDR2 as SQIVND (reference sequence). Germline trimming cut 7 bases from V and 7 bases from J; bases unmatched to any gene: 9. The CDR3 is 15 amino acids. CDR3 sequence reads: CASTLNSGRLGELFF. CDR3 DNA (partial): TGTGCCAGTACCTTGAATAGCGGGAGGCTCGGGGAG.

With respect to this clone: Read data end 3 residues before the CDR3 end; the end is taken from the germline J gene. This chain connects TRBV5-1 to TRBJ2-3; D is possibly TRBD1 (6 bases). V lost 3 bases and J 1 base, leaving 9 bases between the germline ends. The CDR3 totals 14 residues. Germline CDR1 and CDR2: SGHRS and YFSETQ. This chain's CDR3 is CASSSDRRTDTQYF. The sequenced CDR3 bases are TGCGCCAGCAGCTCCGACAGGCGCACAGATACG.

CDR3 amino acids: CASSPQAGITDTQYF. CDR3 DNA, as far as it was read: TGTGCCAGCAGCCCACAAGCGGGGATCACAGATACG. The chain links TRBV11-2 to TRBJ2-3; 7 nucleotides line up with TRBD2. The CDR3 is cut off 3 residues early in the read; its end comes from the germline J gene. Trimming took 5 bases from V and 2 from J; bases not matched to a gene: 7. Germline CDR1 and CDR2: SGHAT and FQNNGV. The CDR3 totals 15 residues.

Comment on this clone: With the read ending 3 residues before the CDR3 end, the germline J gene is used to fill in that end. The chain couples TRBV11-3 to TRBJ1-6; 7 nucleotides line up with TRBD1. The CDR3 loop spans 15 amino acids. V shed 5 bases and J 7 bases; nucleotides not matched to a gene: 8. CDR1 SGHNT and CDR2 YENEEA come from the germline V gene. CDR3 DNA (partial): TGTGCCAGCAGCCGGATGGGACAGCAAAATTCACCC. The encoded protein is CASSRMGQQNSP. The CDR3 in its entirety is CASSRMGQQNSPLHF.

Comments on this clone: The CDR3 end is not reached by the read, which stops 3 residues before it; the germline J gene fills it in. V and J are TRBV7-2 and TRBJ2-7; possibly TRBD2 for D (6 bases). V lost 1 base and J lost 3, with 13 bases in between. Germline CDR1 reads SGHTA; CDR2 reads FQGNSA. CDR3 length: 15 amino acids. This CDR3 reads CASSLGSGLYYEQYF. The DNA read from the CDR3 is TGTGCCAGCAGCTTAGGATCGGGACTGTACTACGAG.

About this clone: The read terminates 3 residues before the CDR3 end, so the remaining end is supplied by the germline J gene. This CDR3 is also generated by other DNA sequences in the sample. The chain has TRBV30 and TRBJ1-3; no clear D. Germline V gene data show CDR1 as GTSNPN and CDR2 as SVGIG (reference sequence). This CDR3 is built from 14 residues. V was cut by 2 bases and J by 0 bases, with 8 bases left in between. CDR3 amino acids: CAWSRDSSGNTIYF. Partial CDR3 DNA: TGTGCCTGGAGTCGCGACTCCTCTGGAAACACC.

For this clone: The DNA ends 3 residues before the CDR3 does, and the rest of the CDR3 is filled in from the germline J gene. J is TRBJ2-1 and V is TRBV7-6; D not resolved. CDR1 SGHVS and CDR2 FNYEAQ come from the germline V gene. The germline V and J ends were trimmed by 1 base and 7 bases, with 14 bases remaining between them. This CDR3 spans 15 amino acids. CDR3: CASSLGLYPRNEQFF. Partial CDR3 DNA: TGTGCCAGCAGCTTAGGTTTGTATCCCAGGAATGAG.

With regard to this clone: The read ends 3 residues before the CDR3 terminus; that terminus is restored from the germline J gene. The chain combines TRBV5-4 with TRBJ1-5, with no clear D. The CDR3 runs 13 residues. V was cut by 0 bases and J by 5 bases, with 6 bases left in between. Germline CDR1 and CDR2: SGHNT and YYREEE (reference sequence). The sequenced part of the CDR3 DNA is TGTGCCAGCAGCTTGGGTCTATATCAGCCC. Its protein is CASSLGLYQP. The full CDR3 protein reads CASSLGLYQPQHF.

Of note for this clone: Read sequence stops 3 residues before the CDR3 end, and the germline J gene provides the missing end. This rearrangement joins TRBV30 to TRBJ2-5; D is undetermined. The CDR3 loop spans 14 amino acids. Germline V gene sequence: CDR1 GTSNPN, CDR2 SVGIG (reference sequence). V was cut by 0 bases and J by 7 bases, with 15 bases left in between. CDR3 DNA, as far as it was read: TGTGCCTGGAGTGTACCGGGTCAGCTTGGGACC. It specifies CAWSVPGQLGT. The full CDR3 sequence reads CAWSVPGQLGTQYF.

For this clone: With the read ending 3 residues before the CDR3 end, the germline J gene is used to fill in that end. The genes are TRBV11-2 and TRBJ2-2, with a weak D call TRBD1 (5 bases). Germline values: CDR1 SGHAT, CDR2 FQNNGV. This CDR3 region has 15 residues. The DNA read from the CDR3 is TGTGCCAGCAGCCCGGGTGGCGGTGGGGCCAACGTG. It translates to CASSPGGGGANV. The entire CDR3 protein is CASSPGGGGANVLFF.

About this clone itself: Sequencing ends 3 residues short of the CDR3 end; the germline J gene provides the rest. This chain joins TRBV5-8 and TRBJ2-1, with D possibly TRBD2 on 5 matching bases. Trimming removed 1 base from V and 1 base from J, with 9 bases in between. Germline V gene data show CDR1 as SGHTS and CDR2 as YDEGEE. This CDR3 is 15 amino acids long. The CDR3 sequence is CASSLIGDSYNEQFF. The CDR3 bases that were read are TGTGCCAGCAGCTTGATCGGGGATTCCTACAATGAG.

Of note for this clone: The CDR3 goes on 3 residues after the read ends, and that part is filled in from the germline J gene. The chain employs TRBV30 and TRBJ1-2, with TRBD1 matching 9 bases. The germline V gene has CDR1 GTSNPN and CDR2 SVGIG (reference sequence). The CDR3 spans 15 residues. The part of the CDR3 DNA that was read is TGTGCCTGGAGTGCCGGGACAGGGAGCTCCTACGAC. Protein: CAWSAGTGSSYD. The entire CDR3 reads CAWSAGTGSSYDYTF.

As regards this clone: The read ends 3 residues shy of where the CDR3 ends; the end is completed using the germline J gene. V is TRBV5-1 and J is TRBJ1-6; D not certain. Germline lookup yields CDR1 SGHRS and CDR2 YFSETQ. Trimming removed 1 base from V and 7 bases from J, with 24 bases in between. The CDR3 covers 19 residues. CDR3 bases read: TGCGCCAGCAGCTTGTTACCCCCGGGCCTTCAATCGGGGAATTCACCC. It encodes CASSLLPPGLQSGNSP. The full CDR3 protein reads CASSLLPPGLQSGNSPLHF.

Comment on this clone: The CDR3 end is not reached by the read, which stops 3 residues before it; the germline J gene fills it in. The chain uses TRBV5-1 and TRBJ2-7; D not resolved. The CDR3 has 14 amino acids. V was trimmed by 3 bases and J by 0 bases, leaving 10 bases between them. From germline, CDR1 is SGHRS and CDR2 YFSETQ. CDR3 region: CASSSGWSSYEQYF. CDR3 bases read: TGCGCCAGCAGCTCGGGTTGGAGCTCCTACGAG.

Of note for this clone: The read is 3 residues too short to cover the CDR3 end, so that end is filled in from the germline J gene. V is TRBV6-2 or TRBV6-3 and J is TRBJ1-1; unclear D gene. The germline CDR1 and CDR2 sequences are MNHEY and SVGEGT. CDR3 length: 14 residues. The germline V and J ends were trimmed by 2 bases and 1 base, with 8 bases remaining between them. CDR3 protein: CASSYRVGNTEAFF. CDR3 bases read: TGTGCCAGCAGTTACCGGGTAGGGAACACTGAA.

In regard to this clone: The CDR3 end falls 3 residues outside the read, so it is completed with the germline J gene. The V call is TRBV4-2, the J call TRBJ2-2; 11 bases match TRBD2. CDR3 size: 17 residues. Germline V gene data show CDR1 as LGHNA and CDR2 as YNFKEQ. With V trimmed by 0 bases and J by 2 bases, 2 bases remained unmatched. CDR3 loop: CASSQDTSGRNTGELFF. The DNA read from the CDR3 is TGTGCCAGCAGCCAAGATACTAGCGGGAGAAACACCGGGGAG.

Worth noting for this clone: Read sequence stops 3 residues before the CDR3 end, and the germline J gene provides the missing end. The chain has TRBV7-2 and TRBJ1-1; D gene ambiguous. CDR3 length equals 14 residues. Between the trimmed V and J ends, which lost 5 bases and 0 bases, there was a span of 10 bases. Germline V gene sequence: CDR1 SGHTA, CDR2 FQGNSA. This chain's CDR3 is CASSVFLVNTEAFF. The CDR3 bases that were read are TGTGCCAGCAGCGTCTTCCTCGTGAACACTGAA.

Comments on this clone: The read halts 3 residues ahead of the CDR3 end, with the missing end drawn from the germline J gene. The chain recombines TRBV30 with TRBJ1-2; D possibly corresponds to TRBD1 (5 bases). From germline, CDR1 is GTSNPN and CDR2 SVGIG (reference sequence). The V gene lost 0 bases and the J gene lost 0 bases, with 23 bases spanning the gap. CDR3 length equals 19 residues. CDR3 bases read: TGTGCCTGGAGTGTAGAGTTTGTCCTGGCAGGGAAAGCTAACTATGGC. Translation: CAWSVEFVLAGKANYG. The CDR3 as a whole reads CAWSVEFVLAGKANYGYTF.

The sequenced CDR3 bases are TGTGCCAGCACCCCCCAAGGGACTCGGGGCGGC. Protein: CASTPQGTRGG. The full CDR3 protein reads CASTPQGTRGGYTF. The chain links TRBV7-2 to TRBJ1-2, with a tentative D call TRBD1 (5 bases). The CDR3 end falls 3 residues outside the read, so it is completed with the germline J gene. This CDR3 region has 14 residues. Germline CDR1 is SGHTA and CDR2 is FQGNSA.

As for this clone: The DNA ends 3 residues before the CDR3 does, and the rest of the CDR3 is filled in from the germline J gene. The rearrangement uses TRBV7-8 and TRBJ2-3; tentatively, D is TRBD2 (5 bases). The V end lost 6 bases, the J end lost 1 base, and 20 bases lay between the germline ends. Germline V gene lookup returns CDR1 SGHVS and CDR2 FQNEAQ. The CDR3 sequence is 17 residues long. CDR3 DNA (partial): TGTGCCAGCAGACTTAGCCAAGCGGTACCAGGCACAGATACG. Protein product: CASRLSQAVPGTDT. From start to end, the CDR3 is CASRLSQAVPGTDTQYF.

Remarks on this clone: The read gets to within 3 residues of the CDR3 end, and the germline J gene fills in the rest. The gene calls are TRBV29-1 and TRBJ1-1; tentative D call: TRBD1 (6 bases). Trimming stripped 4 bases from V and 4 bases from J, with 16 bases between. The CDR3 spans 14 residues. In germline, CDR1 is SQVTM, CDR2 ANQGSEA. The CDR3 is CSVGTVLSGTEAFF. The CDR3 bases that were read are TGCAGCGTTGGGACAGTCCTGAGCGGCACTGAA.

As to this clone: The read gets to within 3 residues of the CDR3 end, and the germline J gene fills in the rest. The genes are TRBV28 and TRBJ2-3, with 9 positions matching TRBD2. This CDR3 has 16 amino acids. Losses at the gene ends were 2 bases for V and 5 bases for J; bases not matched to a gene: 8. Germline values: CDR1 MDHEN, CDR2 SYDVKM. The sequenced CDR3 bases are TGTGCCAGCAGTTTAAGTTTAGCGGGAGTAAAAGATACG. This translates into CASSLSLAGVKDT. In full, the CDR3 reads CASSLSLAGVKDTQYF.

To note about this clone: The observed sequence ends 3 residues before the CDR3 terminus, with the missing tail filled in from the germline J gene. V gene TRBV28 combines with J gene TRBJ2-3; a weak D match, TRBD2 (5 bases). There are 16 residues in the CDR3. In germline, CDR1 is MDHEN, CDR2 SYDVKM. V was clipped by 5 bases and J by 6 bases, with 21 bases between them. The part of the CDR3 DNA that was read is TGTGCCAGCAGTCCACAAACCGGGGTTCAGCAGGATACG. It is translated as CASSPQTGVQQDT. In full, the CDR3 reads CASSPQTGVQQDTQYF.

Remarks on this clone: The read halts 3 residues ahead of the CDR3 end, with the missing end drawn from the germline J gene. The chain links TRBV6-4 to TRBJ1-3; D is perhaps TRBD1 (5 bases). Per germline, CDR1 MRHNA and CDR2 SNTAGT. CDR3 length: 13 residues. CDR3 residues: CASRRLTANTIYF. Incomplete CDR3 DNA: TGTGCCAGCAGGAGGCTGACAGCTAATACC.

In the case of this clone: Coverage ceases 3 residues before the CDR3 finishes, and the germline J gene fills in the end. V gene TRBV30 combines with J gene TRBJ1-1, with D possibly being TRBD1 (6 bases). Germline loops: CDR1 GTSNPN, CDR2 SVGIG (reference sequence). This CDR3 comprises 14 residues. V was pared by 0 bases and J by 0 bases, with 8 bases between. Incomplete CDR3 DNA: TGTGCCTGGAGTGTAGACAGGATGAACACTGAA. It codes for CAWSVDRMNTE. The CDR3 in its entirety is CAWSVDRMNTEAFF.

With respect to this clone: The sequenced fragment ends 3 residues before the CDR3 boundary, so the rest is inferred from the germline J gene. The V and J genes are TRBV6-2 or TRBV6-3 and TRBJ1-1, with 8 bases matching TRBD1. The CDR3 has 14 amino acids. Germline V gene data show CDR1 as MNHEY and CDR2 as SVGEGT. Trimming at V came to 4 bases and at J to 0 bases, leaving 1 base not matched to a gene. CDR3 DNA (partial): TGTGCCAGCAGTTGGGACAGGATGAACACTGAA. Its protein is CASSWDRMNTE. The entire CDR3 reads CASSWDRMNTEAFF.

With regard to this clone: From the germline J gene comes the end of the CDR3, since the read stops 3 residues before it. The chain links TRBV5-8 to TRBJ1-1; D is perhaps TRBD1 (5 bases). The V end was cut by 4 bases, the J end by 0 bases, with 13 bases between. There are 15 residues in the CDR3. Germline assignment: CDR1 SGHTS and CDR2 YDEGEE. The DNA read from the CDR3 is TGTGCCAGCAGCGCCAGACAGTTAATGAACACTGAA. It codes for CASSARQLMNTE. The entire CDR3 protein is CASSARQLMNTEAFF.

A note on this clone: The read gets to within 3 residues of the CDR3 end, and the germline J gene fills in the rest. This sequence joins TRBV7-2 and TRBJ1-2, with D perhaps matching TRBD1 (6 bases). The CDR3 loop spans 18 amino acids. CDR1 is SGHTA, CDR2 FQGNSA, per germline. The V gene lost 0 bases and the J gene lost 2 bases, with 19 bases spanning the gap. The CDR3 sequence: CASSLANITQGSNYGYTF. Partial CDR3 DNA: TGTGCCAGCAGCTTAGCTAATATAACTCAGGGGTCCAACTATGGC.

Turning to this clone: The read stops 3 residues short of the end of the CDR3; the missing end is completed from the germline J gene. This chain links TRBV12-3 or TRBV12-4 with TRBJ2-1; 8 bases are a match to TRBD2. V lost 6 bases to trimming and J lost 6 bases; unmatched junction nucleotides: 4. The CDR3 loop spans 13 amino acids. CDR3 region: CASRWTSTNEQFF. The DNA read from the CDR3 is TGTGCCAGCAGATGGACTAGCACCAATGAG.

With respect to this clone: The CDR3 end is not reached by the read, which stops 3 residues before it; the germline J gene fills it in. The rearrangement joins TRBV7-3 to TRBJ2-3; no definite D call. Trimming took 1 base from V and 6 from J, leaving 20 bases between them. Germline loops: CDR1 SGHTA, CDR2 FQGTGA. There are 17 residues in the CDR3. The part of the CDR3 DNA that was read is TGTGCCAGCAGCTTAATAGGGTCACTGAGTCCAGGCGATACG. It encodes CASSLIGSLSPGDT. The whole CDR3 sequence is CASSLIGSLSPGDTQYF.

Note on this clone: One end of the junction fails to match germline, which may point to a read error. The read halts 3 residues ahead of the CDR3 end, with the missing end drawn from the germline J gene. Other DNA sequences within the sample encode an identical CDR3. The V call is TRBV5-4, the J call TRBJ1-2; possibly TRBD1 for D (5 bases). Germline V gene data show CDR1 as SGHNT and CDR2 as YYREEE (reference sequence). The CDR3 contains 15 residues. CDR3 DNA (partial): TGTGCCAGCAGCCATTATTCCAGGGTTGATAATGGA. Protein product: CASSHYSRVDNG. The complete CDR3 reads CASSHYSRVDNGYTF. The full variable domain, its missing parts supplied by reference TRBV5-4 and TRBJ1-2, is ETGVTQSPTHLIKTRGQQVTLRCSSQSGHNTVSWYQQALGQGPQFIFQYYREEENGRGNFPPRFSGLQFPNYSSELNVNALELDDSALYLCASSHYSRVDNGYTFGSGTRLTVV.

Note on this clone: The read terminates 3 residues ahead of where the CDR3 ends, so the germline J gene completes it. The rearrangement links TRBV5-1 to TRBJ2-5, with TRBD1 matching over 7 bases. The V gene's germline CDR1 is SGHRS and CDR2 YFSETQ. CDR3 size: 14 residues. V lost 4 bases and J lost 2; bases outside the gene matches: 5. The sequenced part of the CDR3 DNA is TGCGCCAGCAGCATGACAGGGACGCAAGAGACC. Translation gives CASSMTGTQET. The CDR3, in full, reads CASSMTGTQETQYF.